What follows are 5 T cell receptor beta chains derived from one specimen sequenced in a study of immune evolution from preneoplasia to lung adenocarcinoma (dated by TCRdb to the early 2020s). Library construction relied on the immunoSEQ multiplex PCR assay. The source is immuneACCESS, and TCRdb retained only in-frame sequences with V and J called. Part of the clones is not carried over; for the studies checked, unresolved V genes explain less than half of this, and the remainder is unexplained. The sample data list approximately 4,000 clones, and roughly 88% of these were observed just once. The top ten clonotypes cover about 4.2% of the sample. The sample taken for sequencing was FFPE minimally invasive lung adenocarcinoma tissue. In light of the paper, this sample's cell subset or site label describes: micro-invasive lung adenocarcinoma (MIA). These receptors all come from a donor at least 70 years old with lung adenocarcinoma.

This chain connects TRBV30 to TRBJ2-5, with 10 bases fitting TRBD1. The length of the CDR3 is 13 residues. V gave up 1 base and J gave up 7 bases; unmatched junction bases: 3. The germline CDR1 and CDR2 sequences are GTSNPN and SVGIG (reference sequence). The CDR3 here is CAWSDGQGGTQYF. The CDR3 bases are TGTGCCTGGAGTGATGGACAGGGGGGGACCCAGTACTTC.

The V gene is TRBV30, the J gene TRBJ1-5; no clear D. Trimming shortened V by 0 bases and J by 0 bases, and 3 bases separated the two germline ends. Germline loops: CDR1 GTSNPN, CDR2 SVGIG (reference sequence). The CDR3 loop spans 13 amino acids. The CDR3, as DNA: TGTGCCTGGAGTGTACGTAGCAATCAGCCCCAGCATTTT. Residues: CAWSVRSNQPQHF.

On this clone: The junction departs from germline at one end; a sequencing error may be responsible. This chain uses TRBV9 with TRBJ2-7; D unclear. The CDR3 loop spans 15 amino acids. Germline CDR1 is SGDLS and CDR2 is YYNGEE. Here the CDR3 reads CASSRTSGPSYEQYF. The CDR3 DNA reads as TGTGCCAGCAGCCGAACAAGTGGGCCCTCCTACGAACAGTACTTC.

The chain carries TRBV27 and TRBJ2-2, with 12 bases that match TRBD2. Germline trimming cut 7 bases from V and 0 bases from J; bases unmatched to any gene: 6. CDR3 length equals 17 residues. CDR1 and CDR2 from the germline V gene are MNHEY and SMNVEV (reference sequence). CDR3 sequence: CASTELAGGANTGELFF. The DNA for the CDR3 is TGTGCCAGCACCGAACTAGCGGGGGGCGCGAACACCGGGGAGCTGTTTTTT.

The chain links TRBV28 to TRBJ1-1; the match to TRBD1 covers 10 bases. CDR3 length: 14 residues. The J segment lost 5 bases and the V segment lost 3 bases, leaving 3 bases of the junction unmatched. Germline CDR1 and CDR2: MDHEN and SYDVKM. CDR3 nucleotides: TGTGCCAGCAGTTTCTGGGGACAGGGGACTGAAGCTTTCTTT. Translation gives CASSFWGQGTEAFF.